One and the same sample provided the 23 T cell receptor beta chains below, sequenced in a study of siplizumab effects on memory and regulatory T cells. Produced via immunoSEQ multiplex PCR; TCRdb's table is partial and in-frame only. Of about 120,000 clones in the sample, just under 95% were seen once. The source material was CD4+ T cells sorted from blood. These receptor sequences come from a human donor in good health.

CDR3 amino acids: CASSRDRVETQYF. The CDR3 nucleotides are TGTGCCAGCAGCCGGGACAGGGTAGAGACCCAGTACTTC. This chain connects TRBV2 to TRBJ2-5; 9 bases are a match to TRBD1. This CDR3 comprises 13 residues. In germline, CDR1 is SNHLY, CDR2 FYNNEI. V trimming: 6 bases; J trimming: 4 bases; junction bases outside the gene matches: 3.

This rearrangement joins TRBV13 to TRBJ2-3, with a possible D match to TRBD2 (7 bases). Germline CDR1 PRHDT, CDR2 FYEKMQ (reference sequence). V shed 5 bases and J shed 1 base, with 16 bases lying between them. The CDR3 totals 16 residues. CDR3 DNA: TGTGCCAGCAGCCGGGGGAGGGGGGACGGCACAGATACGCAGTATTTT. Translating it yields CASSRGRGDGTDTQYF.

The J gene is TRBJ2-3, the V gene TRBV7-9; 7 bases line up with TRBD1. Germline CDR1 reads SEHNR; CDR2 reads FQNEAQ (reference sequence). J gave up 6 bases and V 5 bases, and 2 bases lay outside the gene matches. The CDR3 covers 12 residues. As DNA, the CDR3 is TGTGCCAGCAGCCCACAGGGGGATACGCAGTATTTT. Protein sequence: CASSPQGDTQYF.

The rearrangement links TRBV27 to TRBJ1-2; D gene ambiguous. Trimming stripped 8 bases from V and 7 bases from J, with 23 bases between. Germline assignment: CDR1 MNHEY and CDR2 SMNVEV (reference sequence). The length of the CDR3 is 15 residues. Here the CDR3 DNA reads TGTGCCAGCGCCCTGTCGGTGGCAGAGAGACGTGGCTACACCTTC. This codes for CASALSVAERRGYTF.

This chain connects TRBV10-1 to TRBJ2-5, with 10 bases aligning to TRBD2. The DNA matches TRBJ2-7 better at its end, which makes the J call doubtful. The CDR3 contains 14 residues. Germline CDR1 WNHNN, CDR2 SYGVQD (reference sequence). CDR3 residues: CASSRAGGPNEQYF. The CDR3 DNA reads TGCGCCAGCAGCAGAGCGGGAGGGCCAAACGAGCAGTACTTC.

The V call is TRBV5-6, the J call TRBJ2-1, with 12 bases matching TRBD2. Trimming took 4 bases from V and 7 from J; bases not matched to a gene: 15. The CDR3 consists of 18 residues. Germline CDR1 is SGHDT and CDR2 is YYEEEE. The CDR3 region is CASSRRTSGISHPNEQFF. Written as DNA, the CDR3 is TGTGCCAGCAGCCGCCGGACTAGCGGGATATCCCACCCTAATGAGCAGTTCTTC.

The chain is built from TRBV7-3 and TRBJ1-1; no definite D call. This CDR3 contains 13 residues. V lost 2 bases and J lost 0, with 4 bases in between. CDR1 SGHTA and CDR2 FQGTGA come from the germline V gene. The CDR3 here is CASSLSVNTEAFF. The DNA of the CDR3 is TGTGCCAGCAGCTTATCAGTGAACACTGAAGCTTTCTTT.

This sequence joins TRBV7-3 and TRBJ2-1; TRBD1 or TRBD2 may be the D gene (5 bases each). V lost 6 bases to trimming and J lost 8 bases, with 23 bases between them. The CDR3 contains 16 residues. Per the germline V gene, CDR1 is SGHTA and CDR2 is FQGTGA. This CDR3 reads CASSNPGTQGSHEQFF. CDR3 nucleotide sequence: TGTGCCAGCAGTAACCCGGGAACGCAGGGTTCGCATGAGCAGTTCTTC. The variable domain in full, with the rest retrieved from reference TRBV7-3 and TRBJ2-1, is GAGVSQTPSNKVTEKGKYVELRCDPISGHTALYWYRQSLGQGPEFLIYFQGTGAADDSGLPNDRFFAVRPEGSVSTLKIQRTERGDSAVYLCASSNPGTQGSHEQFFGPGTRLTVL.

The chain joins TRBV10-3 to TRBJ1-2, with D uncertain. Germline V lookup: CDR1 ENHRY, CDR2 SYGVKD. The CDR3 extends over 16 amino acids. V was clipped by 0 bases and J by 4 bases, with 15 bases between them. The CDR3 is CAISESIRTSVYGYTF. In DNA, the CDR3 is TGTGCCATCAGTGAGTCGATAAGGACGTCGGTCTATGGCTACACCTTC.

This rearrangement joins TRBV7-6 to TRBJ2-3; TRBD1 agrees at 7 bases. The CDR3 consists of 14 residues. V shed 5 bases, J shed 1 base, and the junction held 3 bases outside the gene matches. Per the germline V gene, CDR1 is SGHVS and CDR2 is FNYEAQ. DNA of the CDR3: TGTGCCAGCAGCGGACAGGAGGGCACAGATACGCAGTATTTT. Its translation is CASSGQEGTDTQYF.

This rearrangement joins TRBV5-1 to TRBJ1-1; 9 bases align to TRBD1. V shed 3 bases and J 0 bases; nucleotides not matched to a gene: 9. Germline CDR1 is SGHRS and CDR2 is YFSETQ. The CDR3 extends over 17 amino acids. Written as DNA, the CDR3 is TGCGCCAGCAGCTACACCCCGGGACAGGGAGTGAACACTGAAGCTTTCTTT. Translated, it gives CASSYTPGQGVNTEAFF.

The V gene is TRBV4-2, the J gene TRBJ2-6; 8 bases align to TRBD1. The V segment lost 4 bases and the J segment 0 bases; nucleotides outside the gene matches: 5. Germline assignment: CDR1 LGHNA and CDR2 YNFKEQ. CDR3 length: 17 residues. The CDR3 loop is CASSLGQGVSGANVLTF. As DNA, the CDR3 is TGTGCCAGCAGCCTCGGACAGGGAGTCTCTGGGGCCAACGTCCTGACTTTC.

The chain is built from TRBV6-5 and TRBJ2-7; 14 nucleotides align to TRBD2. Germline V lookup: CDR1 MNHEY, CDR2 SVGAGI. The CDR3 runs to 16 residues. V dropped 2 bases and J dropped 4; count of bases not matched to a gene: 4. The CDR3 spells CASSYGGTSGGYEQYF. The CDR3 region has the DNA TGTGCCAGCAGTTACGGTGGGACTAGCGGGGGTTACGAGCAGTACTTC.

The chain has TRBV27 and TRBJ2-7; 10 nucleotides align to TRBD1. The germline gives CDR1 MNHEY, CDR2 SMNVEV (reference sequence). This CDR3 spans 15 amino acids. The trim removed 6 bases at V and 4 bases at J, leaving 9 bases unmatched. The CDR3 DNA reads TGTGCCAGCAGCAAAAGACAGGGGGCGGGTTACGAGCAGTACTTC. Translation: CASSKRQGAGYEQYF.

The gene calls are TRBV7-2 and TRBJ1-5, with unresolved D. The CDR3 runs 13 residues. V dropped 5 bases and J dropped 6 bases, with 11 bases sitting between them. Germline V CDR1 and CDR2: SGHTA, FQGNSA. The DNA of the CDR3 is TGTGCCAGCAGCGCCCGGTTTAGTCAGCCCCAGCATTTT. It encodes CASSARFSQPQHF.

This rearrangement joins TRBV10-3 to TRBJ2-1; D is undetermined. V was trimmed by 4 bases and J by 8 bases, leaving 12 bases between them. This CDR3 has 13 residues. The germline V gene has CDR1 ENHRY and CDR2 SYGVKD. The CDR3 coding sequence is TGTGCCATCAGTGTTAAGGTCCACGATGAGCAGTTCTTC. Encoded protein: CAISVKVHDEQFF.

The V call is TRBV6-1, the J call TRBJ1-3; D is unclear. The CDR3 sequence is 15 residues long. Trimming pared 6 bases from V and 2 bases from J, leaving 14 bases between. In germline, CDR1 is MNHNS, CDR2 SASEGT. The CDR3 DNA is TGTGCCAGCAGGTTAGGATCGGGGACTGGAAACACCATATATTTT. Its translation: CASRLGSGTGNTIYF.

This clone was seen only a few times. This rearrangement joins TRBV5-1 to TRBJ1-1, with 7 bases fitting TRBD1. Germline CDR1 SGHRS, CDR2 YFSETQ. J gave up 1 base and V 1 base, and 7 bases lay outside the gene matches. This CDR3 is 16 amino acids long. The CDR3 DNA follows: TGCGCCAGCAGCTTGTCGGCAGGGGGTTCGAACACTGAAGCTTTCTTT. Translating it yields CASSLSAGGSNTEAFF.

The chain recombines TRBV6-4 with TRBJ2-3; no clear D gene. V gave up 2 bases and J gave up 10 bases, with 7 bases separating them. The CDR3 is 11 residues long. The germline V gene has CDR1 MRHNA and CDR2 SNTAGT. CDR3 loop: CASSDGGAQYF. The CDR3 DNA reads as TGTGCCAGCAGTGACGGTGGAGCGCAGTATTTT.

The gene calls are TRBV21-1 and TRBJ2-7; TRBD1 is taken as the D call from the table, unchecked against the DNA. TRBV21-1 has pseudogene status. The CDR3 sequence is 15 residues long. For the CDR3, the DNA is TGTGCCAGCAGCTTAGGACAGGGAAGTTCCTACGAGCAGTACTTC. Translating it yields CASSLGQGSSYEQYF.

The V gene is TRBV6-6, the J gene TRBJ1-2; possibly TRBD1 for D (5 bases). The CDR3 extends over 13 amino acids. Germline V CDR1 and CDR2: MNHNY, SVGAGI (reference sequence). V shed 8 bases and J shed 2 bases, with 12 bases lying between them. The CDR3 spells CASRLEGNYGYTF. CDR3 nucleotide sequence: TGTGCCAGCCGACTGGAGGGGAACTATGGCTACACCTTC.

This clone was detected once. V and J are TRBV11-2 and TRBJ2-6; no clear D gene. The ends were cut back, 2 bases at V and 2 bases at J, with 10 bases in the middle. CDR3 size: 16 residues. Germline assignment: CDR1 SGHAT and CDR2 FQNNGV. CDR3 DNA: TGTGCCAGCAGCTTATCTAAGGGTCCTGGGGCCAACGTCCTGACTTTC. It encodes CASSLSKGPGANVLTF. The variable domain in full, with the rest retrieved from reference TRBV11-2 and TRBJ2-6, is EAGVAQSPRYKIIEKRQSVAFWCNPISGHATLYWYQQILGQGPKLLIQFQNNGVVDDSQLPKDRFSAERLKGVDSTLKIQPAKLEDSAVYLCASSLSKGPGANVLTFGAGSRLTVL.

This clone was found once. The CDR3 nucleotides are TGTGCCAGCAGTTACTCGACTTCCCGGACAGAAGCTTTCTTT. It codes for CASSYSTSRTEAFF. This chain links TRBV6-6 with TRBJ1-1, with a weak D call TRBD1 (5 bases). Germline V gene sequence: CDR1 MNHNY, CDR2 SVGAGI (reference sequence). The ends were cut back, 0 bases at V and 8 bases at J, with 13 bases in the middle. The CDR3 sequence is 14 residues long.